The rows below give T cell receptor beta chains drawn from one sample of a study of blood T cell repertoires in COVID-19. Sequenced by immunoSEQ multiplex PCR; TCRdb stores in-frame clones only, minus some. The sample consists of about 80,000 clones, 90% to 95% of them appearing once. The sequencing input was peripheral blood. These receptors all stem from a woman aged 45-59 years in a cohort sampled during active COVID-19. The CDR3 runs from the conserved cysteine through the conserved F or W. A D gene is named only where the DNA matches it firmly. Expanded clones are given a class, and other clones once, few, many or no size at all.

abundance	v_gene	d_gene	j_gene	CDR3nt	CDR3aa
NA	TRBV19	NA	TRBJ1-5	TGTGCCAGTAGGAGAAACAGGGAAAATCAGCCCCAGCATTTT	CASRRNRENQPQHF
NA	TRBV30	TRBD1	TRBJ1-5	TGTGCCTGGAGTGGGGGATCGGGGACAGGTCATCAGCCCCAGCATTTT	CAWSGGSGTGHQPQHF
NA	TRBV18	TRBD1	TRBJ2-4	TGTGCCAGCTCACCCCGACAGGGTTGGAACATTCAGTACTTC	CASSPRQGWNIQYF
NA	TRBV18	NA	TRBJ2-2	TGTGCCAGCTCACCCCTCTCATCGGCCGGGGAGCTGTTTTTT	CASSPLSSAGELFF
NA	TRBV6-5	TRBD1	TRBJ1-3	TGTGCCAGCAGTTCGGCAGGGGGCAACGGAAACACCATATATTTT	CASSSAGGNGNTIYF
few	TRBV6-6	TRBD1	TRBJ1-5	TGTGCCAGCAGTTACTCACAGGGGCATCAGCCCCAGCATTTT	CASSYSQGHQPQHF
NA	TRBV5-4	TRBD2	TRBJ2-5	TGTGCCAGCAGCGAGGGCCCGGGAGGAGGGGAGACCCAGTACTTC	CASSEGPGGGETQYF
once	TRBV6-1	NA	TRBJ1-1	TGTGCCAGCAGTGAGGGGGGAGGGCGCACTGAAGCTTTCTTT	CASSEGGGRTEAFF
NA	TRBV2	NA	TRBJ1-5	TGTGCCAGCAGTACCGGGACTATCGGGCAGCCCCAGCATTTT	CASSTGTIGQPQHF
NA	TRBV6-5	NA	TRBJ1-4	TGTGCCAGCAGTTCCCGAGGCCGGGGGGCAGGGGAAAAACTGTTTTTT	CASSSRGRGAGEKLFF
NA	TRBV2	NA	TRBJ2-7	TGTGCCAGCAGAGGTGACAGGATAGCCTACGAGCAGTACTTC	CASRGDRIAYEQYF